These 7 T cell receptor beta chains were sequenced from one sample in a study of T cell repertoires in cytomegalovirus infection. A single record per CDR3 protein comes from TCRdb applying MiXCR to the reads. The sample records 900,000 to 950,000 distinct CDR3 sequences, about a third being singletons. These receptors' targets are unknown. Sequenced here: cultured CD8+ T cells from PBMCs, sampled from culture after CMV antigen stimulation. Source of these receptors: a human donor in good health (CMV status not recorded). Some clones in this sample may be carry-over from other donors' samples.

This clonotype was observed once. The chain has TRBV7-6 and TRBJ1-2; maybe TRBD1 (5 bases). The CDR3 is 15 residues long. The germline CDR1 and CDR2 sequences are SGHVS and FNYEAQ. The germline V and J ends were trimmed by 1 base and 4 bases, with 13 bases remaining between them. CDR3 in amino acids: CASSLVEGISYGYTF. The CDR3 DNA is TGTGCCAGCAGCTTAGTGGAGGGGATTAGCTATGGCTACACCTTC.

The rearrangement links TRBV2 to TRBJ1-5; TRBD1 is a possible D gene (5 bases). V was cut by 0 bases and J by 3 bases, with 12 bases left in between. CDR3 length equals 16 residues. Germline V lookup: CDR1 SNHLY, CDR2 FYNNEI. The CDR3 DNA follows: TGTGCCAGCAGTGAAGCGCTTCCAGGGACCAATCAGCCCCAGCATTTT. It is translated as CASSEALPGTNQPQHF. The full variable domain, rest sourced from reference TRBV2 and TRBJ1-5, is EPEVTQTPSHQVTQMGQEVILRCVPISNHLYFYWYRQILGQKVEFLVSFYNNEISEKSEIFDDQFSVERPDGSNFTLKIRSTKLEDSAMYFCASSEALPGTNQPQHFGDGTRLSIL.

Many counts were recorded for this clonotype. The genes are TRBV6-1 and TRBJ2-3; the D is unclear. The germline V and J ends were trimmed by 8 bases and 4 bases, with 19 bases remaining between them. The CDR3 consists of 15 residues. Germline CDR1 and CDR2: MNHNS and SASEGT. As DNA, the CDR3 is TGTGCCAGCTGCCGGTTGGCAGGAGATGCAGATACGCAGTATTTT. This gives the protein CASCRLAGDADTQYF.

V gene TRBV11-2 combines with J gene TRBJ2-5; unclear D gene. The CDR3 has 14 residues. Trimming cost V 3 bases and J 1 base, with 9 bases left between them. Germline V lookup: CDR1 SGHAT, CDR2 FQNNGV. The CDR3 sequence is CASSLPDLQETQYF. The CDR3 DNA reads as TGTGCCAGCAGCTTGCCAGATCTCCAAGAGACCCAGTACTTC.

This rearrangement joins TRBV12-3 or TRBV12-4 to TRBJ1-2, with D perhaps matching TRBD1 (6 bases). V gave up 7 bases and J gave up 6 bases, with 18 bases separating them. The CDR3 is 14 amino acids. The CDR3 loop is CASTEAGAKDGYTF. As DNA, the CDR3 is TGTGCCAGCACCGAGGCGGGGGCTAAAGATGGCTACACCTTC.

This clonotype has only a few counts. V and J are TRBV12-3 or TRBV12-4 and TRBJ1-3; no reliable D call. The CDR3 totals 13 residues. Trimming shortened V by 8 bases and J by 3 bases, and 11 bases separated the two germline ends. In DNA form, the CDR3 reads TGTGCCAGCCAAGGGATCTTTGGAAACACCATATATTTT. It translates to CASQGIFGNTIYF.

For this clonotype: The junction shows a germline mismatch at one end, possibly a read error. This chain connects TRBV2 to TRBJ2-3; 8 bases match TRBD1. The CDR3 spans 16 residues. Per germline, CDR1 SNHLY and CDR2 FYNNEI. The CDR3 sequence: CANSESPGGLSDTQYF. Here the CDR3 DNA reads TGTGCCAACAGTGAAAGTCCAGGGGGCCTATCAGATACGCAGTATTTT.